This record concerns one TCR beta chain sequence. Germline V lookup: CDR1 SGHRS, CDR2 YFSETQ. The CDR3 covers 14 residues. Trimming took off 4 bases at V and 5 bases at J, with 13 bases between the two ends. The donors were members of the roughly 130-subject validation cohort (separate from the approximately 670-subject first cohort). The sample originates from a study of cytomegalovirus exposure and HLA in healthy donors. Some clones are missing from TCRdb's copy, which holds only in-frame ones; the method was immunoSEQ multiplex PCR. The sample carries around 180,000 clones, roughly 80% recorded once.

This receptor was obtained from a man aged 18 to 29 in good health and CMV-seropositive. Sequencing input: PBMCs. This sequence joins TRBV5-1 and TRBJ2-1; D call uncertain. CDR3 DNA sequence: TGCGCCAGCAGCCCCCCGAGAGAACACAATGAGCAGTTCTTC. Protein: CASSPPREHNEQFF. The complete variable domain, with remaining parts taken from reference TRBV5-1 and TRBJ2-1, reads KAGVTQTPRYLIKTRGQQVTLSCSPISGHRSVSWYQQTPGQGLQFLFEYFSETQRNKGNFPGRFSGRQFSNSRSEMNVSTLELGDSALYLCASSPPREHNEQFFGPGTRLTVL.